These T cell receptor beta chains were read from a single sample in a study of cytomegalovirus exposure and HLA in healthy donors. Only in-frame clones appear in the TCRdb table, and some are missing; sequencing was by immunoSEQ multiplex PCR. The sample lists about 150,000 clones; over 60% were seen once. The sample taken for sequencing was PBMCs. All receptors come from a woman in her twenties or thirties in good health and CMV-seropositive. CDR3s include the opening cysteine and the closing phenylalanine or tryptophan. A D gene is named only where the DNA matches it firmly. Size is omitted from some rows. Given values are once, few, many or a class for expanded clones.

CDR3 DNA	CDR3 protein	clone size	D gene	V gene	J gene
TGCGCCAGCAGCTTGCCCTCGACAGGGTTCTATGGCTACACCTTC	CASSLPSTGFYGYTF	few	TRBD1	TRBV5-1	TRBJ1-2
TGTGCCAGTAGTCCCGCCGGGGGAAGCTCCTACGAGCAGTACTTC	CASSPAGGSSYEQYF	NA	NA	TRBV19	TRBJ2-7
TGTGCCAGCAGCCAAGATCGCCGAGCTAACTATGGCTACACCTTC	CASSQDRRANYGYTF	NA	NA	TRBV4-2	TRBJ1-2
TGTGCCAGTTCGGTTGGAGCCTACGAGCAGTACTTC	CASSVGAYEQYF	once	NA	TRBV2	TRBJ2-7
TGTGCCAGCTCACCACCATCGGGAGTCGGGGAGCTGTTTTTT	CASSPPSGVGELFF	NA	NA	TRBV18	TRBJ2-2
TGTGCCAGCAGCTCCTCCGGCGGAGGGTGGGTTCAGCCCCAGCATTTT	CASSSSGGGWVQPQHF	NA	NA	TRBV5-6	TRBJ1-5
TGTGCCAGCAAAAGACAGGGGGATGGGAATTCACCCCTCCACTTT	CASKRQGDGNSPLHF	few	TRBD1	TRBV18	TRBJ1-6
TGTGCCAGTAGGACGACCGGGACAGGGGACGGCGAGCAGTACTTC	CASRTTGTGDGEQYF	NA	TRBD1	TRBV19	TRBJ2-7
TGTGCCAGCAGCTTAGGCGCGGGAGCGGGCCGAGAGCAGTACTTC	CASSLGAGAGREQYF	NA	TRBD2	TRBV7-6	TRBJ2-7
TGTGCCTGGAGTTTAGCGGTGGGGGCAACTAATGAAAAACTGTTTTTT	CAWSLAVGATNEKLFF	once	NA	TRBV30	TRBJ1-4
TGTGCCAGCTCCCTTGCGGACAGGGCGACTGAAGCTTTCTTT	CASSLADRATEAFF	NA	TRBD1	TRBV18	TRBJ1-1
TGCGCCAGCAGCCTGACAGAGAACACTGAAGCTTTCTTT	CASSLTENTEAFF	NA	NA	TRBV5-1	TRBJ1-1
TGTGCCAGCAGTTGGTACCGGGAAGGGCCCGGGGAGCTGTTTTTT	CASSWYREGPGELFF	few	NA	TRBV27	TRBJ2-2